This record concerns one T cell receptor (beta chain) sequence. This sample is part of a study of cytomegalovirus exposure and HLA in healthy donors. Germline assignment: CDR1 SQVTM and CDR2 ANQGSEA. This CDR3 region has 13 residues. Trimming took off 1 base at V and 8 bases at J, with 14 bases between the two ends. TCRdb's copy holds only in-frame clones and misses some; the assay was immunoSEQ multiplex PCR. The sample yields approximately 99,000 clones, roughly 95% seen once. The study drew the donors from its 120-subject validation cohort, separate from the roughly 670-subject first cohort. The source material was PBMCs. The source is a woman between 18 and 30 years old in good health and CMV-seronegative. V is TRBV29-1 and J is TRBJ1-2; weak D call: TRBD1 (5 bases). CDR3 in amino acids: CSVEATGGAGYTF. The CDR3, as DNA: TGCAGCGTTGAAGCCACTGGAGGGGCCGGCTACACCTTC.